Below are 14 T cell receptor beta chains sequenced from a single sample in a study of blood T cell repertoires in COVID-19. TCRdb keeps only in-frame clones here, not all; method: immunoSEQ multiplex PCR. The data hold about 340,000 clones, with about 86% observed a single time. Sequencing used peripheral blood. The origin of the receptors is a man aged 30 to 45 with active or convalescent COVID-19.

The rearrangement links TRBV7-9 to TRBJ1-4, with D perhaps TRBD1 (6 bases). The germline V gene encodes CDR1 SEHNR and CDR2 FQNEAQ (reference sequence). The CDR3 sequence is 16 residues long. V was shortened by 5 bases and J by 8 bases, with 21 bases between the two germline ends. DNA of the CDR3: TGTGCCAGCAGCCGTTACGGGACACCGATGCCAGAAAAACTGTTTTTT. It specifies CASSRYGTPMPEKLFF.

The chain is built from TRBV24-1 and TRBJ1-5; unclear D gene. Trimming cost V 2 bases and J 0 bases, with 16 bases left between them. CDR1 and CDR2 from the germline V gene are KGHDR and SFDVKD. CDR3 length equals 18 residues. DNA of the CDR3: TGTGCCACCAGTGATTGTCCTCAGGAGGCGTATAGCAATCAGCCCCAGCATTTT. Translation: CATSDCPQEAYSNQPQHF.

V usage is TRBV6-6 and J usage is TRBJ1-5; D is possibly TRBD1 (6 bases). CDR3 length equals 16 residues. CDR1 is MNHNY, CDR2 SVGAGI, per germline (reference sequence). With 2 bases removed from V and 2 bases from J, the gap between germline ends came to 13 bases. CDR3 DNA: TGTGCCAGCAGTTACGGCGTGCCAGGGGGCAATCAGCCCCAGCATTTT. It specifies CASSYGVPGGNQPQHF.

This chain links TRBV7-2 with TRBJ2-2; 8 bases line up with TRBD2. V shed 3 bases, J shed 6 bases, and the junction held 6 bases outside the gene matches. This CDR3 region has 15 residues. CDR1 SGHTA and CDR2 FQGNSA come from the germline V gene. CDR3 coding DNA: TGTGCCAGCAGCTTCCGGACTAGCCTGGCCGGGGAGCTGTTTTTT. This sequence encodes CASSFRTSLAGELFF.

The chain uses TRBV3-1 (or the pseudogene TRBV3-2) and TRBJ2-1, with 7 positions matching TRBD2. CDR1 and CDR2 (germline): LGHDT, YNNKEL (reference sequence). Trimming at V came to 1 base and at J to 7 bases, leaving 13 bases not matched to a gene. This CDR3 is 17 amino acids long. CDR3 sequence reads: CASSQGTQRGPLNEQFF. DNA of the CDR3: TGTGCCAGCAGCCAAGGTACCCAGCGGGGCCCTCTAAATGAGCAGTTCTTC.

The chain uses TRBV10-3 and TRBJ2-1; TRBD2 aligns across 10 bases. CDR3 length: 16 amino acids. The V and J ends lost 3 bases and 6 bases, in that order; junction bases with no gene match: 8. In germline, CDR1 is ENHRY, CDR2 SYGVKD. CDR3 DNA sequence: TGTGCCATCAGTGACTCCGTAGCGGGAGGCCTCAATGAGCAGTTCTTC. Amino acid sequence: CAISDSVAGGLNEQFF.

The chain employs TRBV27 and TRBJ1-2; 10 bases align to TRBD1. There are 14 residues in the CDR3. Germline V gene data show CDR1 as MNHEY and CDR2 as SMNVEV (reference sequence). The ends lost 6 bases at V and 7 bases at J; junction bases unmatched: 8. The CDR3 reads CASRTDRGWGGYTF. The CDR3 nucleotides are TGTGCCAGCAGGACGGACAGGGGGTGGGGTGGCTACACCTTC.

The chain has TRBV18 and TRBJ1-6; no definite D call. The V and J ends lost 6 bases and 9 bases respectively, with 15 bases between them. The CDR3 is made up of 14 amino acids. Germline assignment: CDR1 KGHSH and CDR2 LQKENI. CDR3 DNA sequence: TGTGCCAGCTCGGACTTAAAATGGGGTTCACCCCTCCACTTT. It encodes CASSDLKWGSPLHF.

CDR3 in DNA: TGTGCCAGCGCCGCGGGCCTCGGCTACGAGCAGTACTTC. Its translation is CASAAGLGYEQYF. V usage is TRBV2 and J usage is TRBJ2-7, with D possibly being TRBD2 (5 bases). The V end was cut by 8 bases, the J end by 3 bases, with 14 bases between. Germline V gene data show CDR1 as SNHLY and CDR2 as FYNNEI. The CDR3 is 13 residues long.

About this clone: The sample carries other DNA sequences with the same CDR3. The rearrangement joins TRBV9 to TRBJ2-1; 11 bases agree with TRBD2. The trim removed 0 bases at V and 7 bases at J, leaving 3 bases unmatched. The CDR3 is 15 residues long. Germline CDR1 SGDLS, CDR2 YYNGEE. CDR3 nucleotides: TGTGCCAGCAGCGTAGGCCTAGCGGGGGGTAATGAGCAGTTCTTC. It translates to CASSVGLAGGNEQFF.

This chain links TRBV10-3 with TRBJ2-5; 12 positions match TRBD2. CDR3 length: 14 amino acids. The germline V gene encodes CDR1 ENHRY and CDR2 SYGVKD. Trimming removed 10 bases from V and 5 bases from J; junction bases left unmatched: 8. The CDR3 DNA is TGTGCCACCGGACTAGCGGGGACCGGGGAGACCCAGTACTTC. Encoded protein: CATGLAGTGETQYF.

This chain links TRBV9 with TRBJ1-2; no clear D gene. The germline gives CDR1 SGDLS, CDR2 YYNGEE. Deletions cut 1 base from V and 5 bases from J, with 9 bases between. The CDR3 length is 13 residues. This CDR3 is CASSVQVGYGYTF. The CDR3 coding sequence is TGTGCCAGCAGCGTACAGGTTGGGTATGGCTACACCTTC.

The chain joins TRBV13 to TRBJ2-3, with 7 nucleotides matching TRBD2. CDR1 and CDR2 (germline): PRHDT, FYEKMQ (reference sequence). This CDR3 has 16 amino acids. V gave up 4 bases and J gave up 3 bases; unmatched junction bases: 10. DNA of the CDR3: TGTGCCAGCAGCTCACTATCGGCGGGAGTAACAGATACGCAGTATTTT. This gives the protein CASSSLSAGVTDTQYF.

CDR3 bases: TGTGCCAGCAGTGAAGCTAGGAGCACGGGCGAGCAGTACTTC. Its translation is CASSEARSTGEQYF. V and J are TRBV6-1 and TRBJ2-7, with D hard to call. CDR1 and CDR2 from the germline V gene are MNHNS and SASEGT. The CDR3 spans 14 residues. The V gene lost 0 bases and the J gene lost 6 bases, with 12 bases spanning the gap.